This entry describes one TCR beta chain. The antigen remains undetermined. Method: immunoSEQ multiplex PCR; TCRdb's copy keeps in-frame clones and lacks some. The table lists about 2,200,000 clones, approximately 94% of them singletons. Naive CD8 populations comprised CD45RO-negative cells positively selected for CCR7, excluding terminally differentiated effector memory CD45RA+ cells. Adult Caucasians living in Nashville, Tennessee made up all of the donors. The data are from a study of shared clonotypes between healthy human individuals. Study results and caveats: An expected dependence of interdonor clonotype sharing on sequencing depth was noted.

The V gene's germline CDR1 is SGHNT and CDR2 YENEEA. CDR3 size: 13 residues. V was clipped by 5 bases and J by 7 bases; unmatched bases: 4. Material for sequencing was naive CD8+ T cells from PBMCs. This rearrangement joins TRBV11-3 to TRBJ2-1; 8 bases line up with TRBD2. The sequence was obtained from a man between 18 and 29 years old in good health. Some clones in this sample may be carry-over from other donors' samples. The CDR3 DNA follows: TGTGCCAGCAGCCCGGGGGGGTGGAATGAGCAGTTCTTC. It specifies CASSPGGWNEQFF.